This T cell receptor (beta chain) derives from a study of shared clonotypes between healthy human individuals. Produced via immunoSEQ multiplex PCR; TCRdb's table is partial and in-frame only. Among just over 2,000,000 clones listed, 85% to 95% were seen once. The CDR3 consists of 16 residues. Looked up from germline, CDR1 is MNHNY and CDR2 is SVGAGI (reference sequence). V was trimmed by 6 bases and J by 6 bases, leaving 21 bases between them. The specimen was naive CD4+ T cells sorted from blood. Subset denoted: CD45RA+ positively selected. This receptor was taken from a man younger than 30 in good health. The rearrangement joins TRBV6-6 to TRBJ1-5, with a tentative D call TRBD1 (5 bases). CDR3 in DNA: TGTGCCAGCAGCCATCGGGGACGGAGGACCACTCAGCCCCAGCATTTT. It codes for CASSHRGRRTTQPQHF.